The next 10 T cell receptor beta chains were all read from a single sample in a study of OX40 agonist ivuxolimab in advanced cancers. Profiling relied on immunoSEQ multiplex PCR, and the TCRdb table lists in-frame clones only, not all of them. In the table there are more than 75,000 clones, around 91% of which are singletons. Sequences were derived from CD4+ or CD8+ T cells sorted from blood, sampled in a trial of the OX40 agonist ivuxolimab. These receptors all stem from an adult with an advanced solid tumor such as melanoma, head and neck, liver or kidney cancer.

Written as DNA, the CDR3 is TGTGCTAGTGTCTTTAGCGGGGACAATGAGCAGTTCTTC. Its protein is CASVFSGDNEQFF. The chain employs TRBV12-5 and TRBJ2-1; TRBD2 matches 8 bases. V lost 7 bases, J lost 5 bases, and 4 bases stayed unmatched. CDR1 and CDR2 (germline): LGHNT, FRNRAP. CDR3 size: 13 residues. The complete variable domain, with remaining parts taken from reference TRBV12-5 and TRBJ2-1, reads DARVTQTPRHKVTEMGQEVTMRCQPILGHNTVFWYRQTMMQGLELLAYFRNRAPLDDSGMPKDRFSAEMPDATLATLKIQPSEPRDSAVYFCASVFSGDNEQFFGPGTRLTVL.

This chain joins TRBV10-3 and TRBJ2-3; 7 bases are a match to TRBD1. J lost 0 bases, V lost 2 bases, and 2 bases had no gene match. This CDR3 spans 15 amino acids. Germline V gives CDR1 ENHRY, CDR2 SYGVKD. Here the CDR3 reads CAISERTGSTDTQYF. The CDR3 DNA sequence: TGTGCCATCAGTGAGAGGACAGGAAGCACAGATACGCAGTATTTT.

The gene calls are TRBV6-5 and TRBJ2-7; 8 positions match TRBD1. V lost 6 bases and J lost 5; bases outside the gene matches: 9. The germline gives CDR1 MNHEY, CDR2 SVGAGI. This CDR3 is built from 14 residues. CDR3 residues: CASRRPDRAHEQYF. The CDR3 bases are TGTGCCAGCAGACGACCGGACAGGGCCCACGAGCAGTACTTC.

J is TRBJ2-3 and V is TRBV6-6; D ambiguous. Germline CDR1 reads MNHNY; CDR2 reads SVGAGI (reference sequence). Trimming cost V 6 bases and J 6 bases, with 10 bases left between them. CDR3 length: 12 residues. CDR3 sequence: CASSKSWDTQYF. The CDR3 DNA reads TGTGCCAGCAGCAAAAGTTGGGATACGCAGTATTTT.

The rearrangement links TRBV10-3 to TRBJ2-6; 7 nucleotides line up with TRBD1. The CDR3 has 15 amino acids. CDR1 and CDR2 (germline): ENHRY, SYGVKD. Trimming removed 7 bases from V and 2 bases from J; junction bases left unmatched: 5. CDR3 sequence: CAINTDRAGANVLTF. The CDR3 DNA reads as TGTGCCATCAATACCGACAGGGCTGGGGCCAACGTCCTGACTTTC.

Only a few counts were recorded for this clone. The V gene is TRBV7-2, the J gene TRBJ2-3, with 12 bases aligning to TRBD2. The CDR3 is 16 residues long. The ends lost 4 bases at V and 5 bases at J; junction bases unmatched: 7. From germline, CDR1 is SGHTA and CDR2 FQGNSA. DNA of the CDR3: TGTGCCAGCAGCTCAGGACTAGCGGGGAGGAAAGATACGCAGTATTTT. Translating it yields CASSSGLAGRKDTQYF.

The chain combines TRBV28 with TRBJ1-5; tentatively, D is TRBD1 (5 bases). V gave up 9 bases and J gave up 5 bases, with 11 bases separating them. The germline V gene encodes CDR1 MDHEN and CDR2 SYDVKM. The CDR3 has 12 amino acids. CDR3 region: CASTRTYQPQHF. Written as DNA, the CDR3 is TGTGCCAGTACCAGGACATATCAGCCCCAGCATTTT.

The CDR3 protein is CASSDNQGARAKNIQYF. CDR3 nucleotide sequence: TGTGCCAGCAGCGATAACCAGGGGGCGAGGGCCAAAAACATTCAGTACTTC. The chain employs TRBV9 and TRBJ2-4; 8 bases agree with TRBD1. The CDR3 spans 17 residues. Germline V gene lookup returns CDR1 SGDLS and CDR2 YYNGEE. V gave up 3 bases and J gave up 1 base; unmatched junction bases: 9.

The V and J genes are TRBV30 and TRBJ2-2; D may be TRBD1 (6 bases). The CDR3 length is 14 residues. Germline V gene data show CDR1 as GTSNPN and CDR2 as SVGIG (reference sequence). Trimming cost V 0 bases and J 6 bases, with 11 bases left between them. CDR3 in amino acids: CAWSVWGRSGELFF. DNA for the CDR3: TGTGCCTGGAGTGTCTGGGGGCGGTCCGGGGAGCTGTTTTTT.

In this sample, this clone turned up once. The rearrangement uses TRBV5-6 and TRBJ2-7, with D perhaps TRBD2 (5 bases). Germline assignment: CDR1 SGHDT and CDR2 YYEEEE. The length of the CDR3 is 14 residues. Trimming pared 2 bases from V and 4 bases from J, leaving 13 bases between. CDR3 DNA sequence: TGTGCCAGCAGCTTAGGAGTGGGAGTATACGAGCAGTACTTC. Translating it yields CASSLGVGVYEQYF.